Each of the 19 T cell receptor beta chains below was sequenced from the same sample in a study of T cells in Graves' hyperthyroidism and ophthalmopathy. Amplification of TCR beta CDR3 regions used RNA as the template. HTBI primers were used for first-round RT-PCR of the TCR CDR3. TCRdb re-called the multiplex PCR reads with MiXCR, one entry per CDR3 protein. Of a few hundred thousand distinct CDR3 sequences listed, roughly 20% are singletons. Sequencing used blood. The origin of the receptors is a man aged 25-45 years with Graves' ophthalmopathy.

The rearrangement uses TRBV15 and TRBJ2-5; 8 bases agree with TRBD2. J gave up 3 bases and V 4 bases, and 10 bases lay outside the gene matches. The CDR3 covers 16 residues. Germline CDR1 is LNHNV and CDR2 is YYDKDF (reference sequence). The CDR3 is CATSTLAGQGKETQYF. The CDR3, as DNA: TGTGCCACCAGCACGTTAGCGGGGCAGGGGAAAGAGACCCAGTACTTC.

A few counts support this clonotype. The chain joins TRBV7-8 to TRBJ1-6; D is perhaps TRBD1 (6 bases). CDR3 length equals 15 residues. The V end was cut by 1 base, the J end by 7 bases, with 11 bases between. Per the germline V gene, CDR1 is SGHVS and CDR2 is FQNEAQ. This chain's CDR3 is CASSLGPGQNSPLHF. The CDR3, as DNA: TGTGCCAGCAGCTTAGGTCCAGGACAGAATTCACCCCTCCACTTT.

There are a few counts of this clonotype. The J gene is TRBJ1-6, the V gene TRBV27; the D is unclear. V was pared by 3 bases and J by 7 bases, with 7 bases between. In germline, CDR1 is MNHEY, CDR2 SMNVEV (reference sequence). CDR3 length: 13 residues. This chain's CDR3 is CASSFRENSPLHF. The CDR3 nucleotides read TGTGCCAGCAGTTTTAGGGAAAATTCACCCCTCCACTTT.

V gene TRBV20-1 combines with J gene TRBJ2-3; D may be TRBD1 or TRBD2 (5 bases each). Germline CDR1 reads DFQATT; CDR2 reads SNEGSKA (reference sequence). The CDR3 sequence is 14 residues long. Trimming left V 4 bases short and J 0 bases short, with 11 bases between. In nucleotides, the CDR3 is TGCAGTGCTAACGGGGCCACTAGCACAGATACGCAGTATTTT. It yields the protein CSANGATSTDTQYF.

The genes are TRBV5-1 and TRBJ2-3; 13 nucleotides match TRBD2. Losses at the gene ends were 9 bases for V and 6 bases for J; bases not matched to a gene: 13. CDR1 and CDR2 (germline): SGHRS, YFSETQ. The CDR3 spans 16 residues. CDR3 sequence (DNA): TGCGCCACCTCATCTGGACTAGCGGGAGTTGTGGATACGCAGTATTTT. This translates into CATSSGLAGVVDTQYF.

This clonotype has just a few counts. The chain joins TRBV28 to TRBJ2-6; TRBD1 matches at 7 bases. The junction had 3 bases not matched to a gene; V was cut back by 1 base and J by 3 bases. CDR1 is MDHEN, CDR2 SYDVKM, per germline. The CDR3 runs 16 residues. CDR3 residues: CASSLYRGSGANVLTF. The CDR3 DNA reads as TGTGCCAGCAGTTTATACAGGGGTAGTGGGGCCAACGTCCTGACTTTC.

V gene TRBV2 combines with J gene TRBJ2-3; a possible D gene is TRBD1 (5 bases). The germline gives CDR1 SNHLY, CDR2 FYNNEI. Trimming cost V 6 bases and J 0 bases, with 13 bases left between them. The CDR3 runs 15 residues. DNA of the CDR3: TGTGCCAGCAGGGGGTCCCGACAGAGCACAGATACGCAGTATTTT. Protein product: CASRGSRQSTDTQYF.

This clonotype was counted between two and nine times. The rearrangement links TRBV7-9 to TRBJ2-5; D perhaps matches TRBD2 (5 bases). The CDR3 is 15 amino acids. Germline CDR1 is SEHNR and CDR2 is FQNEAQ (reference sequence). V gave up 5 bases and J gave up 3 bases, with 16 bases separating them. CDR3 region: CASSRVGATEETQYF. CDR3 coding DNA: TGTGCCAGCAGCCGAGTGGGAGCGACTGAAGAGACCCAGTACTTC.

This clonotype was observed at least ten times. The chain links TRBV28 to TRBJ1-2, with D tentatively TRBD1 (5 bases). The V end was cut by 5 bases, the J end by 4 bases, with 11 bases between. The germline CDR1 and CDR2 sequences are MDHEN and SYDVKM. The length of the CDR3 is 13 residues. The CDR3 nucleotides are TGTGCCAGCAGTCCGGGACGGAGCTATGGCTACACCTTC. Its protein product is CASSPGRSYGYTF.

The sample holds a few counts of this clonotype. This rearrangement joins TRBV28 to TRBJ2-7, with D possibly being TRBD1 or TRBD2 (5 bases each). The CDR3 has 15 amino acids. The germline V gene encodes CDR1 MDHEN and CDR2 SYDVKM. V gave up 6 bases and J gave up 3 bases, with 18 bases separating them. CDR3 coding DNA: TGTGCCAGCAGCCCGCTTGGGGGAGTGAGCTACGAGCAGTACTTC. Its protein product is CASSPLGGVSYEQYF.

The V call is TRBV4-1, the J call TRBJ2-7; D is unresolved. The CDR3 has 13 residues. Deletions cut 0 bases from V and 9 bases from J, with 12 bases between. Germline V gene lookup returns CDR1 MGHRA and CDR2 YSYEKL. The CDR3 nucleotides are TGCGCCAGCAGCCAAGATCATTGGGTCGGGCAGTACTTC. Translation gives CASSQDHWVGQYF.

V gene TRBV7-9 combines with J gene TRBJ1-4; 8 positions agree with TRBD1. Germline loops: CDR1 SEHNR, CDR2 FQNEAQ (reference sequence). The CDR3 extends over 12 amino acids. Trimming cost V 8 bases and J 8 bases; bases outside gene matches: 4. The CDR3 DNA reads as TGTGCCAGCGCCAGGGGGCACGAAAAACTGTTTTTT. It translates to CASARGHEKLFF.

This clonotype was counted many times. The rearrangement joins TRBV2 to TRBJ2-7, with TRBD2 identical over 8 bases. J was trimmed by 3 bases and V by 7 bases; bases with no gene match: 11. Germline-derived CDR1 and CDR2 are SNHLY and FYNNEI. The CDR3 spans 15 residues. CDR3 sequence reads: CASNRPTSANYEQYF. CDR3 sequence (DNA): TGTGCCAGCAATCGCCCGACTAGCGCGAACTACGAGCAGTACTTC.

This clonotype was seen a handful of times. V and J are TRBV6-1 and TRBJ2-1, with TRBD2 identical over 16 bases. The germline gives CDR1 MNHNS, CDR2 SASEGT. The junction had 12 bases not matched to a gene; V was cut back by 2 bases and J by 8 bases. The CDR3 covers 19 residues. The CDR3 here is CASSEISPGLAGGWDEQFF. Written as DNA, the CDR3 is TGTGCCAGCAGTGAAATATCCCCGGGACTAGCGGGAGGGTGGGATGAGCAGTTCTTC.

This clonotype has a handful of counts. The rearrangement joins TRBV5-1 to TRBJ2-5, with 8 bases aligning to TRBD2. The CDR3 loop spans 15 amino acids. The V segment lost 0 bases and the J segment 4 bases; nucleotides outside the gene matches: 5. Per germline, CDR1 SGHRS and CDR2 YFSETQ. In DNA form, the CDR3 reads TGCGCCAGCAGCTTGGTGGCGGGAGGTCGAGAGACCCAGTACTTC. Protein product: CASSLVAGGRETQYF.

This clonotype came up a few times. CDR3 sequence: CASSRLLGSYNEQFF. The CDR3 DNA reads as TGTGCCAGCAGCCGGCTCTTAGGGTCCTACAATGAGCAGTTCTTC. V usage is TRBV28 and J usage is TRBJ2-1, with D unclear. The CDR3 runs to 15 residues. Germline V CDR1 and CDR2: MDHEN, SYDVKM. V was trimmed by 6 bases and J by 1 base, leaving 13 bases between them.

The chain employs TRBV12-3 or TRBV12-4 and TRBJ2-3, with 8 bases that match TRBD2. This CDR3 spans 15 amino acids. The ends lost 4 bases at V and 4 bases at J; junction bases unmatched: 7. CDR3 amino acids: CASSYTSGSSDTQYF. CDR3 nucleotides: TGTGCCAGCAGTTACACCAGCGGGAGTTCAGATACGCAGTATTTT.

This clonotype appeared a few times. V gene TRBV2 combines with J gene TRBJ1-1; D call uncertain. V was pared by 2 bases and J by 0 bases, with 7 bases between. CDR3 length: 14 amino acids. Germline V gene sequence: CDR1 SNHLY, CDR2 FYNNEI. DNA for the CDR3: TGTGCCAGCAGTGAACTGGTATTGAACACTGAAGCTTTCTTT. Protein: CASSELVLNTEAFF.

The table lists this clonotype with a few counts. The chain is built from TRBV5-1 and TRBJ2-1, with 9 nucleotides matching TRBD1. The CDR3 runs 17 residues. With V trimmed by 3 bases and J by 8 bases, 15 bases remained unmatched. Germline V gene lookup returns CDR1 SGHRS and CDR2 YFSETQ. In nucleotides, the CDR3 is TGCGCCAGCAGCTCCCTCCAAGTCGGGACAGGGAGGGATGAGCAGTTCTTC. Translated: CASSSLQVGTGRDEQFF.